These 2 T cell receptor beta chains came from one sample sequenced in a study of CD8 T cells in Susac syndrome. Random hexamers were used to reverse transcribe an amount of about 0.45 to 1 ug RNA. TCRdb re-derived calls from the immunoSEQ multiplex PCR reads in MiXCR, one entry per CDR3 protein. This table holds roughly 120,000 distinct CDR3 sequences, 80% to 95% found once. The sample comprised CD8+ T cells from PBMCs. The receptors derive from a human donor with multiple sclerosis.

V and J are TRBV20-1 and TRBJ2-3, with TRBD2 matching 13 bases. Losses at the gene ends were 2 bases for V and 5 bases for J; bases not matched to a gene: 10. The germline gives CDR1 DFQATT, CDR2 SNEGSKA (reference sequence). There are 17 residues in the CDR3. This CDR3 is CSARPPGLAGELDTQYF. CDR3 DNA sequence: TGCAGTGCTAGACCTCCCGGACTAGCGGGAGAGTTAGATACGCAGTATTTT.

V is TRBV3-1 and J is TRBJ2-2; D may be TRBD2 (5 bases). The CDR3 is made up of 14 amino acids. CDR1 and CDR2 from the germline V gene are LGHDT and YNNKEL (reference sequence). Trimming removed 4 bases from V and 6 bases from J, with 12 bases in between. Here the CDR3 reads CASSPSSRSGELFF. In DNA, the CDR3 is TGTGCCAGCAGCCCTAGCTCCAGGTCCGGGGAGCTGTTTTTT.